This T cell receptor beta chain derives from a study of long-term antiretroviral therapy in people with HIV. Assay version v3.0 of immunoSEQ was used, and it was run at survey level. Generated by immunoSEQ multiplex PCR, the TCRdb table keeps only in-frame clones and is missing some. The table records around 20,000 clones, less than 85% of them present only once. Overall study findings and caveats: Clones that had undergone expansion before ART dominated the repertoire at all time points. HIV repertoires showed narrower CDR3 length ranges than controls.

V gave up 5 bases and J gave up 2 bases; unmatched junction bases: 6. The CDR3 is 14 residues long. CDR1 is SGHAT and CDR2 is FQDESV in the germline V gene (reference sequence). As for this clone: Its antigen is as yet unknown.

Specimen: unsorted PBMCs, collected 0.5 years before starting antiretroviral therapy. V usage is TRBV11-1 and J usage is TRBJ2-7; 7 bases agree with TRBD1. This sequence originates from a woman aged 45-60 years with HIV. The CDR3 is CASSPTGKPYEQYF. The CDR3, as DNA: TGTGCCAGCAGCCCGACAGGGAAACCCTACGAGCAGTACTTC.